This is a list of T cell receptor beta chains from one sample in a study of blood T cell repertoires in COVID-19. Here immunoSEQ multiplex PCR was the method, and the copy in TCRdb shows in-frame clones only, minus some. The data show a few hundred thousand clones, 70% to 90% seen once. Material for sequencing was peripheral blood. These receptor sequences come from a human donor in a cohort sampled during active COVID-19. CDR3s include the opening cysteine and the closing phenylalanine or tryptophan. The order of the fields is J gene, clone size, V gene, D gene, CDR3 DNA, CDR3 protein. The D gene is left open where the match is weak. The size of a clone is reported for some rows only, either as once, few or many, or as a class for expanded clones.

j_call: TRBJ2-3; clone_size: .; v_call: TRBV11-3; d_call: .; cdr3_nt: TGTGCCAGCAGTCTCACCAGTTATACAGATACGCAGTATTTT; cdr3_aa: CASSLTSYTDTQYF
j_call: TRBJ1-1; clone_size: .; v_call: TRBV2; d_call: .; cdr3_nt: TGTGCCAGCGTCGAACGGACACTTATGAACACTGAAGCTTTCTTT; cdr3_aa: CASVERTLMNTEAFF
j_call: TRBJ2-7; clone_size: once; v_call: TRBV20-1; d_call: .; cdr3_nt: TGCAGTGCTCCTCTGGCGGGCGAGCAGTACTTC; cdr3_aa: CSAPLAGEQYF
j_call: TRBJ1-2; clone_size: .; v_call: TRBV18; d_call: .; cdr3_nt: TGTGCCAGCTCACCCTCAGGGGATGGCTACACCTTC; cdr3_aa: CASSPSGDGYTF
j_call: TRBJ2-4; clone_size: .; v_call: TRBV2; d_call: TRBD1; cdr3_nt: TGTGCCAGCACGGGGGGACAGGGGATAACACTAGCCAAAAACATTCAGTACTTC; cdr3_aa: CASTGGQGITLAKNIQYF
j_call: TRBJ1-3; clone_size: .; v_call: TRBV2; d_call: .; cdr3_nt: TGTGCCAGCAGCGAGGACACCGCGAGGCACACCATATATTTT; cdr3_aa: CASSEDTARHTIYF
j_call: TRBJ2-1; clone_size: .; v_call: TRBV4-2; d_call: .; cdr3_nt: TGTGCCAGCAGCCAAGGGGAGGGGGGCAATGAGCAGTTCTTC; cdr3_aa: CASSQGEGGNEQFF
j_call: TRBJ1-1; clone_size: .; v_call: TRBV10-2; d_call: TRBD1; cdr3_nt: TGCGCCAGCAGACAAGGGGGCGCGGACACTGAAGCTTTCTTT; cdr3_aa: CASRQGGADTEAFF
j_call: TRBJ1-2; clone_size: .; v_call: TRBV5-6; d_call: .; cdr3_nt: TGTGCCAGCAGACAGGGTCTCCACTATGGCTACACCTTC; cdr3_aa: CASRQGLHYGYTF
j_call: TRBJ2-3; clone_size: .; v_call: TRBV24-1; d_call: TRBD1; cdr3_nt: TGTGCCACCAGCCAGGGGGAACAGGGTTCTGGTAGCACAGATACGCAGTATTTT; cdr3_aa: CATSQGEQGSGSTDTQYF
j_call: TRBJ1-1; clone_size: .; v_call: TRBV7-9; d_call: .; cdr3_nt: TGTGCCAGCAGCTCGGGAGGAATAAGGGGATCTGAAGCTTTCTTT; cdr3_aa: CASSSGGIRGSEAFF
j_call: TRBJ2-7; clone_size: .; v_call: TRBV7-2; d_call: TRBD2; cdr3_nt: TGTGCCAGCAGCTTAGGCGGGGGGGCCGAGCAGTACTTC; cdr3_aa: CASSLGGGAEQYF
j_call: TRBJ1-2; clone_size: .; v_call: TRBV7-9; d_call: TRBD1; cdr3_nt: TGTGCCAGCAGCCTGAAACAGGGGGCGCGTGTTGGCTACACCTTC; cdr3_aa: CASSLKQGARVGYTF
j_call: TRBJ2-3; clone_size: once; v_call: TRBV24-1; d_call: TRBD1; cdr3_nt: TGTGCCACCAGTGATTTAGACAGGGTGGATACGCAGTATTTT; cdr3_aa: CATSDLDRVDTQYF
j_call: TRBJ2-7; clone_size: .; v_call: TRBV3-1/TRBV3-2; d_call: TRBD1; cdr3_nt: TGTGCCAGCAGCCAAGGGACAGGTTCCTACGAGCAGTACTTC; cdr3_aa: CASSQGTGSYEQYF
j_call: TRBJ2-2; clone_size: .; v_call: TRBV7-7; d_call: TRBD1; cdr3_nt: TGTGCCAGCAGCCCCGACAGGGGTATCACCGGGGAGCTGTTTTTT; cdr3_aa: CASSPDRGITGELFF
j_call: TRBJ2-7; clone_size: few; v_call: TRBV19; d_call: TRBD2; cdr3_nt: TGTGCCAGTAGACCTAGCGGGGGGACCTACGAGCAGTACTTC; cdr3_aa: CASRPSGGTYEQYF
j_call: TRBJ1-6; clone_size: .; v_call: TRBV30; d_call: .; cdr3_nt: TGTGCCTGGAGTGCGTCGGTAAATTCACCCCTCCACTTT; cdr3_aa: CAWSASVNSPLHF
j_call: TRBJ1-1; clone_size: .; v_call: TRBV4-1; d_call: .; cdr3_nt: TGCGCCAGCAGCCAAGTGGGAGGGATGGGCACTGAAGCTTTCTTT; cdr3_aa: CASSQVGGMGTEAFF
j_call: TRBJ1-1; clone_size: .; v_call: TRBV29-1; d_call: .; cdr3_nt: TGCAGCGTTGAAGGGGGAGGGTCTGAAGCTTTCTTT; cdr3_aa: CSVEGGGSEAFF
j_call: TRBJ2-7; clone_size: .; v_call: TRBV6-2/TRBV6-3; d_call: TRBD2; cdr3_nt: TGTGCCAGCAGCTTTAGCGGGGGGAGCGACGAGCAGTACTTC; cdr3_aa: CASSFSGGSDEQYF
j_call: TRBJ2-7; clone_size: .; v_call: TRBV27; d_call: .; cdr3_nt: TGTGCCAGCAGTTTATTGAGGGGGGGCCCCTCGGAGCAGTACTTC; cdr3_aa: CASSLLRGGPSEQYF
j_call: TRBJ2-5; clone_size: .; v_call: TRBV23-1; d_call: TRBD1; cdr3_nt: TGCGCCAGCAGTCAAGCACCGGGACAGGGGGTGGGGACCCAGTACTTC; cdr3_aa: CASSQAPGQGVGTQYF
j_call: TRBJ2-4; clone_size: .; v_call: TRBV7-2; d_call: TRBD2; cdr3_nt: TGTGCCAGCAGTTCTCGAGCGGGGCAAAACATTCAGTACTTC; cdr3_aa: CASSSRAGQNIQYF
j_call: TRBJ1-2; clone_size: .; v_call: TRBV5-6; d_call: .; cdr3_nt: TGTGCCAGCAGCTGGACTTTGGGACAATCCTATGGCTACACCTTC; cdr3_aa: CASSWTLGQSYGYTF
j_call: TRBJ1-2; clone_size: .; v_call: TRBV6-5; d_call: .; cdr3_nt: TGTGCCAGCAGTACTCAGGGGCCCCTCTATGGCTACACCTTC; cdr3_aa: CASSTQGPLYGYTF
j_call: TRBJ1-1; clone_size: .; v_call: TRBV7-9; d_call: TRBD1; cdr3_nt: TGTGCCAGCAGCAGAGGACAGGTCGACACTGAAGCTTTCTTT; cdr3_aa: CASSRGQVDTEAFF
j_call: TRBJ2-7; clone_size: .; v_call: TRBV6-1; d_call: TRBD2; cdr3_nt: TGTGCCAGCAGTGAATTATTAGCGGGGGTGCAGTACTTC; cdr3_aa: CASSELLAGVQYF
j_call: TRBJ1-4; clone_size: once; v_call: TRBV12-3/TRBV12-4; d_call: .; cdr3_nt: TGTGCCAGCAGCGGGACTATTGGTGAAAAACTGTTTTTT; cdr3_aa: CASSGTIGEKLFF
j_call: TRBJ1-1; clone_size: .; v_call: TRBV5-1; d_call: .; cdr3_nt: TGCGCCAGCAGCTTACAGGGAACCACTGAAGCTTTCTTT; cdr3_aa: CASSLQGTTEAFF
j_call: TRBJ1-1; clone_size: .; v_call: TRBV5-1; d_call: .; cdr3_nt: TGCGCCAGCAGCTTGGCCACAGGTTTTAACACTGAAGCTTTCTTT; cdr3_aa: CASSLATGFNTEAFF
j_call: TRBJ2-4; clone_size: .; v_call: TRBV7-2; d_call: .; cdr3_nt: TGTGCCAGCAGCCCCCGCCTAGTCGGCAAAAACATTCAGTACTTC; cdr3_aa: CASSPRLVGKNIQYF
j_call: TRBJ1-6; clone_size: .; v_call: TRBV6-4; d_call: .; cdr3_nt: TGTGCCAGCAGTGCCCAGACGGCAGGTGATTCACCCCTCCACTTT; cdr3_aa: CASSAQTAGDSPLHF
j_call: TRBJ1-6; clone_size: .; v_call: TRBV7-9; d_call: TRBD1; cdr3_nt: TGTGCCAGCAGCTGGGGGGGACAGGGGTCTTATAATTCACCCCTCCACTTT; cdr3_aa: CASSWGGQGSYNSPLHF
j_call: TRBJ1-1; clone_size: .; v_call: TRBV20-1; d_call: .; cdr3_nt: TGCAGTGCAATGCCGGGGGCTGAAGCTTTCTTT; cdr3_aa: CSAMPGAEAFF
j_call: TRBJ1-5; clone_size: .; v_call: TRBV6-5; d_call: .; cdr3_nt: TGTGCCAGCAGCATCTCCAGACAGGCCGCTCAGCCCCAGCATTTT; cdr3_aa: CASSISRQAAQPQHF
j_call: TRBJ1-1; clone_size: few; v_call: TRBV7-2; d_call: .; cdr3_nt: TGTGCCAGCAGCCCAACTACAGGGTCGAGGCCTGAAGCTTTCTTT; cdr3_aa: CASSPTTGSRPEAFF
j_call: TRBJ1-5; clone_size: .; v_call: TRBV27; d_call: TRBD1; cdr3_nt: TGTGCCAGCAGAAACAGGGGTGGTGGACAGCCCCAGCATTTT; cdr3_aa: CASRNRGGGQPQHF
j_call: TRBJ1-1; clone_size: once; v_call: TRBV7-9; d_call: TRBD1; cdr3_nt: TGTGCCACCAAGGGGGCGGAGCGCGTCACTGAAGCTTTCTTT; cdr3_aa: CATKGAERVTEAFF
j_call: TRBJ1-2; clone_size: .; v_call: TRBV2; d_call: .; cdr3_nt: TGTGCCAGCAGAGGAGACAGCTATGGCTACACCTTC; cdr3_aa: CASRGDSYGYTF
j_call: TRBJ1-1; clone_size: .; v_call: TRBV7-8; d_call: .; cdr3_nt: TGTGCCAGCAGCTTAAGTCAGGGGAGGGCTGAAGCTTTCTTT; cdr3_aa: CASSLSQGRAEAFF
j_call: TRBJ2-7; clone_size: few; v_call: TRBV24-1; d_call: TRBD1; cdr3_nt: TGTGCCACCAGTGCCCAACAGGGGGAACGCGAGCAGTACTTC; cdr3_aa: CATSAQQGEREQYF
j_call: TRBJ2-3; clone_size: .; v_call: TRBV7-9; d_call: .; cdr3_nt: TGTGCCAGCAGCTTAGGGAAAACAGGGAAGACAGATACGCAGTATTTT; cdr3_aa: CASSLGKTGKTDTQYF
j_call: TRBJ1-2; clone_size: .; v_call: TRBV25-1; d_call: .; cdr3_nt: TGTGCCAGCAGTCTAACAGGGTATGGCTACACCTTC; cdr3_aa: CASSLTGYGYTF
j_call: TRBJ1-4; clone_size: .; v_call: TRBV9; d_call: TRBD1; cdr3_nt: TGTGCCAGCAGCGTAAAAACAGGGGCTAATGAAAAACTGTTTTTT; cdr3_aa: CASSVKTGANEKLFF
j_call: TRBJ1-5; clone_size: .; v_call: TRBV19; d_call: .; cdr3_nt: TGTGCCAGTAGTGTGAGCGGGATCAATCAGCCCCAGCATTTT; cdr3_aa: CASSVSGINQPQHF
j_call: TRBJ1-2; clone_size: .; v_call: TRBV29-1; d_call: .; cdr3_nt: TGCAGCGTTGACCAGGGCCCTCGGGACTATGGCTACACCTTC; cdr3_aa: CSVDQGPRDYGYTF
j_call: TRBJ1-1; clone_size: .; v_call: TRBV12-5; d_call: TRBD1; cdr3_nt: TGTGCGACCTCCCGACAGGGCACTGAAGCTTTCTTT; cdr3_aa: CATSRQGTEAFF
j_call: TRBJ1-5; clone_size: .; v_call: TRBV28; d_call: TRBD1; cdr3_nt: TGTGCCAGCAGTTTTCTGGACAGGGTAGAGCAGCCCCAGCATTTT; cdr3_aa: CASSFLDRVEQPQHF
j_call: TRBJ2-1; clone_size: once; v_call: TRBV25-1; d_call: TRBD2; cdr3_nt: TGTGCCAGCAGCCGCCGATCAGTAGCGGGGGGAGGAAATGAGCAGTTCTTC; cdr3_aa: CASSRRSVAGGGNEQFF
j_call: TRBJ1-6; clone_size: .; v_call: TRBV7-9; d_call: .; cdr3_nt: TGTGCCAGTACAGGGCTGTTGAATTCACCCCTCCACTTT; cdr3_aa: CASTGLLNSPLHF
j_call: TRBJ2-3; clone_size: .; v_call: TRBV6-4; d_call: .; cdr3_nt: TGTGCCAGCGGCAGTTCAAGCACAGATACGCAGTATTTT; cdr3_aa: CASGSSSTDTQYF